This TCR beta chain was profiled in a study of OX40 agonist ivuxolimab in advanced cancers. At the level of the study: A mean age of around 60 years, range roughly 20 to 85, was recorded, and 70% to 85% were male. Study results and caveats: At 0.1 to 3.0 mg/kg, clonal expansion of CD4+ and CD8+ blood T cells had occurred by week 6. Individuals who were partial responders at 0.1-3.0 mg/kg had clonal expansion that ranked among the lowest.

Sequenced by immunoSEQ multiplex PCR; TCRdb stores in-frame clones only, minus some. The top ten hold roughly 0.9% of the sample, which has some 67,000 clones, approximately 81% seen once. Of note for this clone: Its antigen is unknown. The sample contains more than one DNA sequence encoding this CDR3.

The CDR3 is 14 residues long. V lost 2 bases, J lost 0 bases, and 0 bases stayed unmatched. Germline CDR1 reads SEHNR; CDR2 reads FQNEAQ (reference sequence). This clonotype originated in an adult with an advanced solid tumor such as melanoma, head and neck, liver or kidney cancer. The source material was CD4+ or CD8+ T cells sorted from blood, sampled in a trial of the OX40 agonist ivuxolimab. This chain joins TRBV7-9 and TRBJ2-7; TRBD2 agrees at 8 bases. Here the CDR3 reads CASSLSGGSYEQYF. The CDR3 bases are TGTGCCAGCAGCTTAAGCGGGGGCTCCTACGAGCAGTACTTC.